Shown below are 3 T cell receptor beta chains from a single sample sequenced in a study of identical twins. A single record per CDR3 protein comes from TCRdb applying MiXCR to the 5' RACE reads. Of 400,000 to 550,000 distinct CDR3 sequences detected, more than 13% appear once; the ten largest clones hold approximately 0.98%. The sample was also reused in another study, on yellow fever vaccine responses in identical twins.

The sequencing sample was made of CD4+ T cells sorted from blood. The receptors come from a woman aged 18-35 years in good health.

The chain links TRBV29-1 to TRBJ1-1; D is perhaps TRBD1 (5 bases). The CDR3 loop spans 13 amino acids. The germline CDR1 and CDR2 sequences are SQVTM and ANQGSEA. V was pared by 3 bases and J by 0 bases, with 8 bases between. The CDR3 DNA reads TGCAGCGTTGATTGGGGGATGAACACTGAAGCTTTCTTT. It codes for CSVDWGMNTEAFF.

CDR3: CASSQGDKRDYEQYF. The DNA of the CDR3 is TGTGCCAGCAGCCAGGGGGACAAGCGGGACTACGAGCAGTACTTC. The chain joins TRBV7-9 to TRBJ2-7; D may match TRBD1 or TRBD2 (7 bases each). This CDR3 comprises 15 residues. The germline CDR1 and CDR2 sequences are SEHNR and FQNEAQ (reference sequence). Trimming cost V 5 bases and J 3 bases, with 17 bases left between them.

Ten or more counts support this clonotype. The CDR3 nucleotides read TGCAGTGCTAGAGGCCAGGGGTATTCCTACGAGCAGTACTTC. Translating gives CSARGQGYSYEQYF. This chain uses TRBV20-1 with TRBJ2-7; possibly TRBD1 for D (6 bases). This CDR3 is 14 amino acids long. V lost 1 base and J lost 1, with 11 bases in between. Looked up from germline, CDR1 is DFQATT and CDR2 is SNEGSKA (reference sequence).